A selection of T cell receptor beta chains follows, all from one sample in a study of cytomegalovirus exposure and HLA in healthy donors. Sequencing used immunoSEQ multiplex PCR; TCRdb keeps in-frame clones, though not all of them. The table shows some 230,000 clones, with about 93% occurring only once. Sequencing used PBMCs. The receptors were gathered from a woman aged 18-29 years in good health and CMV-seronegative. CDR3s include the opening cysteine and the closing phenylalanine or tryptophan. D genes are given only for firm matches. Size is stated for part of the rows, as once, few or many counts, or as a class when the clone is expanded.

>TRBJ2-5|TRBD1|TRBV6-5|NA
TGTGCCAGCAGTTCCTGGGACAGAAACCAAGAGACCCAGTACTTC
CASSSWDRNQETQYF
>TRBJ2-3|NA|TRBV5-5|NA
TGTGCCAGCAGCCACAGGACGGTGAGCACAGATACGCAGTATTTT
CASSHRTVSTDTQYF
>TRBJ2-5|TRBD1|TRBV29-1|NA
TGCAGCGTTGAAGTCCGACAGGGCCACTACCACCAAGAGACCCAGTACTTC
CSVEVRQGHYHQETQYF
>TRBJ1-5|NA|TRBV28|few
TGTGCCAGCAGGGAGGGGCGATATACCCAGCCCCAGCATTTT
CASREGRYTQPQHF
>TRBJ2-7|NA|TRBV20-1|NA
TGCAGTGCTAGAGATGTAGAGCAGTACTTC
CSARDVEQYF
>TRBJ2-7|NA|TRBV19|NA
TGTGCCACCAAAAAGGCGGGTGCCACCTACGAGCAGTACTTC
CATKKAGATYEQYF
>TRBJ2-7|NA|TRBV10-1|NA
TGCGCCAGCAGTGGAACCAGGGGAAGCGAGCAGTACTTC
CASSGTRGSEQYF
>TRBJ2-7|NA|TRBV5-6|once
TGTGCCAGCAGCTTGCCCTTTTACGAGCAGTACTTC
CASSLPFYEQYF
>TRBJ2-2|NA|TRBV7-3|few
TGTGCCAGCAGCTTATACGGGGGAGACACCGGGGAGCTGTTTTTT
CASSLYGGDTGELFF
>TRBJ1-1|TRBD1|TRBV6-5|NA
TGTGCCAGCAGTACGGACAGGGAGGGCACTGAAGCTTTCTTT
CASSTDREGTEAFF
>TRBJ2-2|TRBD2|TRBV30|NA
TGTGCCTGGAGTCTGGGACTAGCTCTCAGGACCGGGGAGCTGTTTTTT
CAWSLGLALRTGELFF
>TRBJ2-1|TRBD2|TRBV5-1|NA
TGCGCCAGCAGCCCGCTGACTAGCGGGAGTCGCAATGAGCAGTTCTTC
CASSPLTSGSRNEQFF
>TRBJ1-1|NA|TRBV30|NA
TGTGCCTGGAGTGTAAATAAGAACACTGAAGCTTTCTTT
CAWSVNKNTEAFF
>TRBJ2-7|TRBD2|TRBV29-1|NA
TGCAGCGCCAGACTAGCGGGGGTGTACGAGCAGTACTTC
CSARLAGVYEQYF
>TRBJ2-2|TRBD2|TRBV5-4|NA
TGTGCCAGCAACCCGGGTGGGGGACTAGCAGCGAACACCGGGGAGCTGTTTTTT
CASNPGGGLAANTGELFF
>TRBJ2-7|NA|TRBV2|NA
TGTGCCAGCAGTGTCCTAGCTATCCACGAGCAGTACTTC
CASSVLAIHEQYF
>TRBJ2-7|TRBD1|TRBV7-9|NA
TGTGCCAGCAGCTCCACCCGGACAGGGTTCTACGAGCAGTACTTC
CASSSTRTGFYEQYF
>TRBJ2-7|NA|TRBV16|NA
TGTGCCAGCAGCCAATCACGGTTTTATGGCGAGCAGTACTTC
CASSQSRFYGEQYF
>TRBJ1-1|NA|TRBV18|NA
TGTGCCAGCTCACCACCGAACTCCGGGAACACTGAAGCTTTCTTT
CASSPPNSGNTEAFF
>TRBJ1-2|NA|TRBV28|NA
TGTGCCAGCAGTCAACTTAGGACAGACTATGGCTACACCTTC
CASSQLRTDYGYTF
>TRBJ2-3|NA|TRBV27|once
TGTGCCAGCAGTCCGGGGGACCAACGCACAGATACGCAGTATTTT
CASSPGDQRTDTQYF
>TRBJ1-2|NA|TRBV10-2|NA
TGCGCCAGCATCGGGAGTGACGGCTATGGCTACACCTTC
CASIGSDGYGYTF
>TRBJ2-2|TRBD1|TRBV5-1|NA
TGCGCCAGCAGCCCGCGACAGGGAAGTCCCCCCGGGGAGCTGTTTTTT
CASSPRQGSPPGELFF
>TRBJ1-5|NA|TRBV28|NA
TGTGCCAGCACCACAGACATGTCCAATCAGCCCCAGCATTTT
CASTTDMSNQPQHF
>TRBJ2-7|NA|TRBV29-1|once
TGCAGCGTTGAAGATTCCGAGTTTAGTAACGAGCAGTACTTC
CSVEDSEFSNEQYF
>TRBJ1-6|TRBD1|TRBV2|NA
TGTGCCAGCAGTGAGGAGGGGGCCCTAAATTCACCCCTCCACTTT
CASSEEGALNSPLHF
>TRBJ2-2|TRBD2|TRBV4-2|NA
TGTGCCAGCAGCCAAGAAGTTTTGGGACTAGAGAACACCGGGGAGCTGTTTTTT
CASSQEVLGLENTGELFF
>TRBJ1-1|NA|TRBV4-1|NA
TGCGCCAGCAGCCAAGTCTCGAGGAGAGACACTGAAGCTTTCTTT
CASSQVSRRDTEAFF
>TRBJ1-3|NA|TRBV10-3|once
TGTGCCATCAGTGAGGGCGGAAGCTCTGGAAACACCATATATTTT
CAISEGGSSGNTIYF
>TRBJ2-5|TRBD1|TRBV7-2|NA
TGTGCCAGCATCTATCCGGGACAGGGATGGGAGACCCAGTACTTC
CASIYPGQGWETQYF
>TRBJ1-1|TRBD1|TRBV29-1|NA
TGCAGCGTGGGGACAGGGTCGCACACTGAAGCTTTCTTT
CSVGTGSHTEAFF
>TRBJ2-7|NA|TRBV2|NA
TGTGCCAGCAGTGGCGGGTCCCGAGGTAGTGAGCAGTACTTC
CASSGGSRGSEQYF
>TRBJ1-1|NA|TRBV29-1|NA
TGCAGCGTGGCCTATGGAGAAACGAACACTGAAGCTTTCTTT
CSVAYGETNTEAFF
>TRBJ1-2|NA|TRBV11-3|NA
TGTGCCAGCAGCTTAACGGGGGGGCGCTTAAGGTCCGATGGCTACACCTTC
CASSLTGGRLRSDGYTF
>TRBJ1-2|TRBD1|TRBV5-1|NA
TGCGCCAGCAGCTCGGACGGACAGGGGAGTTATGGCTACACCTTC
CASSSDGQGSYGYTF
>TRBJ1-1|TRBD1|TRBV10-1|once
TGCGCCAGCAGTGGAATGGGACAGGAAGCTTTCTTT
CASSGMGQEAFF